Below are 5 T cell receptor beta chains sequenced from a single sample in a study of PD-1 blockade in mismatch repair-deficient tumors. The protocol was immunoSEQ multiplex PCR, while the TCRdb copy is restricted to in-frame clones and leaves out a portion. The table records 30,000 to 35,000 clones, 80% of them present only once. The specimen was PBMCs, collected roughly 6 weeks after starting pembrolizumab. These receptors came from an adult with mismatch repair-deficient cancer.

This chain connects TRBV30 to TRBJ1-5, with 8 bases fitting TRBD1. This CDR3 comprises 14 residues. Trimming at V came to 4 bases and at J to 4 bases, leaving 6 bases not matched to a gene. Germline V CDR1 and CDR2: GTSNPN, SVGIG (reference sequence). In DNA, the CDR3 is TGTGCCTGGACCAGGGGGCTTACTAATCAGCCCCAGCATTTT. It yields the protein CAWTRGLTNQPQHF.

The rearrangement uses TRBV7-3 and TRBJ2-3, with D maybe TRBD2 (6 bases). Deletions cut 6 bases from V and 6 bases from J, with 16 bases between. The CDR3 length is 14 residues. Looked up from germline, CDR1 is SGHTA and CDR2 is FQGTGA. The CDR3 DNA follows: TGTGCCAGCAGGAGGACTACTTCTTCCGATACGCAGTATTTT. Translation gives CASRRTTSSDTQYF.

The chain combines TRBV19 with TRBJ2-2; 8 bases align to TRBD1. Germline loops: CDR1 LNHDA, CDR2 SQIVND (reference sequence). The CDR3 is made up of 18 amino acids. Trimming took 6 bases from V and 1 from J; bases not matched to a gene: 13. In DNA form, the CDR3 reads TGTGCCAGTAGGAGCGGACAGGGAGGCACCCTGAACACCGGGGAGCTGTTTTTT. Protein product: CASRSGQGGTLNTGELFF.

This clone was recorded a few times. The CDR3 here is CASSSSGGFKHEQYF. In DNA form, the CDR3 reads TGTGCCAGCAGTTCCTCAGGGGGTTTTAAGCACGAGCAGTACTTC. The V and J genes are TRBV27 and TRBJ2-7; 7 bases match TRBD1. The CDR3 is made up of 15 amino acids. Trimming at V came to 4 bases and at J to 5 bases, leaving 11 bases not matched to a gene. From germline, CDR1 is MNHEY and CDR2 SMNVEV (reference sequence).

The chain joins TRBV28 to TRBJ2-1; 10 nucleotides agree with TRBD2. Germline-derived CDR1 and CDR2 are MDHEN and SYDVKM. The junction had 6 bases not matched to a gene; V was cut back by 3 bases and J by 7 bases. The CDR3 is 15 amino acids. In nucleotides, the CDR3 is TGTGCCAGCAGTTTTTTCTCTAGCGGGAGAAATGAGCAGTTCTTC. This codes for CASSFFSSGRNEQFF.